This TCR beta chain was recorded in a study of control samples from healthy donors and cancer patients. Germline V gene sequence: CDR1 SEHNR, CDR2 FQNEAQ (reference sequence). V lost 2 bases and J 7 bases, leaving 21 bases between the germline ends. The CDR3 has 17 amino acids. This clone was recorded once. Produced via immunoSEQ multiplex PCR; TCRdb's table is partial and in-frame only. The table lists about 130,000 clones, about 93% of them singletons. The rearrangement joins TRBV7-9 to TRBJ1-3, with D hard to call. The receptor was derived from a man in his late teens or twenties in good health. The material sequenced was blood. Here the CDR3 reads CASSLTSDTAGRNTIYF. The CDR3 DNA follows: TGTGCCAGCAGCTTAACATCGGATACAGCGGGGAGGAACACCATATATTTT.